This T cell receptor beta chain was sequenced in a study of OX40 agonist ivuxolimab in advanced cancers. Study background: Patients were 82.7% male with ages about 23 to 80, mean about 65.

Whole-study results and caveats: Some of the nonresponding patients also showed low levels of normalized T-cell clonal expansion. On average, CD8+ T cells had more expanded clones than CD4+. Expansion of clones was among the lowest in partial responders at 0.1-3.0 mg/kg.

A remark on this clone: Its antigen is currently unknown.

This CDR3 comprises 13 residues. V lost 5 bases, J lost 7 bases, and 11 bases lay in between. From germline, CDR1 is SGHVS and CDR2 FQNEAQ. Here immunoSEQ multiplex PCR was the method, and the copy in TCRdb shows in-frame clones only, minus some. Seen here are around 72,000 clones, approximately 85% observed once, and the top ten hold about 0.42%. This sequence originates from an adult with an advanced solid tumor such as melanoma, head and neck, liver or kidney cancer. The sample here was CD4+ or CD8+ T cells sorted from blood, taken in a trial of the OX40 agonist ivuxolimab. J is TRBJ1-4 and V is TRBV7-8; D remains unclear. CDR3 DNA sequence: TGTGCCAGCAGCCGAGAGAGGGCTGAAAAACTGTTTTTT. Amino acids: CASSRERAEKLFF.